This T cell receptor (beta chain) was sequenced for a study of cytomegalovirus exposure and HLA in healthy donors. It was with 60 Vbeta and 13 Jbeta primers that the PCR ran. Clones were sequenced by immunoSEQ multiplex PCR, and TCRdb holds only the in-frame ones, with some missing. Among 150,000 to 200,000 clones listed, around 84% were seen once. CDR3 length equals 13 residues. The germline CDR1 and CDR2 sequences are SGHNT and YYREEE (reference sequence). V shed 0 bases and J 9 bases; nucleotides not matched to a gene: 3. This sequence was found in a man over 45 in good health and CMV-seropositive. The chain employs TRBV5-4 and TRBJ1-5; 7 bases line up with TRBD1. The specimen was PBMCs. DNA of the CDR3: TGTGCCAGCAGCTTGGACCAGGGGGGGCCCCAGCATTTT. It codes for CASSLDQGGPQHF.